This is a list of T cell receptor beta chains from one sample in a study of shared clonotypes between healthy human individuals. Clones were sequenced by immunoSEQ multiplex PCR, and TCRdb holds only the in-frame ones, with some missing. Of just over 2,000,000 clones in the sample, just under 95% were seen once. The specimen was naive CD8+ T cells sorted from blood. These receptors all come from a man aged 18-30 years in good health. Both conserved end residues are part of each CDR3. D genes are given only for firm matches. The size of a clone is reported for some rows only, either as once, few or many, or as a class for expanded clones.

>-|TRBJ1-2|TRBV28|TRBD1
CASSFIGTDYGYTF
TGTGCCAGCAGTTTTATAGGGACAGACTATGGCTACACCTTC
>few|TRBJ1-1|TRBV30|-
CAWSKVENTEAFF
TGTGCCTGGAGCAAAGTTGAGAACACTGAAGCTTTCTTT
>-|TRBJ1-5|TRBV27|TRBD1
CASSLGAGGQPQHF
TGTGCCAGCAGTTTAGGGGCAGGGGGTCAGCCCCAGCATTTT
>-|TRBJ2-1|TRBV29-1|-
CSVRAGYNEQFF
TGCAGCGTTAGGGCAGGTTACAATGAGCAGTTCTTC
>-|TRBJ2-3|TRBV29-1|TRBD1
CSVEGMGQGLTDTQYF
TGCAGCGTCGAGGGGATGGGACAGGGCCTCACAGATACGCAGTATTTT
>few|TRBJ2-7|TRBV4-1|-
CASSQAVDYEQYF
TGCGCCAGCAGCCAAGCCGTCGACTACGAGCAGTACTTC
>once|TRBJ1-2|TRBV4-1|-
CASSPVWRSDGYTF
TGCGCCAGCAGCCCCGTTTGGCGCTCGGATGGCTACACCTTC
>once|TRBJ2-7|TRBV10-3|-
CANSRGGHEQYF
TGTGCCAACAGCCGCGGGGGCCACGAGCAGTACTTC
>-|TRBJ1-3|TRBV10-3|-
CAISDPDSGNTIYF
TGTGCCATCAGTGATCCTGACTCTGGAAACACCATATATTTT
>once|TRBJ2-1|TRBV4-1|-
CASSQDRSVGNEQFF
TGCGCCAGCAGCCAAGATCGGAGTGTTGGCAATGAGCAGTTCTTC
>-|TRBJ2-7|TRBV28|-
CASSFEYEQYF
TGTGCCAGCAGTTTCGAATACGAGCAGTACTTC
>once|TRBJ2-1|TRBV27|-
CASSTLTSRPTYNEQFF
TGTGCCAGCAGTACCTTGACTAGTCGGCCGACATACAATGAGCAGTTCTTC
>-|TRBJ2-3|TRBV6-5|-
CASSWVGDGDTQYF
TGTGCCAGCAGTTGGGTGGGAGATGGTGATACGCAGTATTTT
>-|TRBJ1-1|TRBV30|-
CAWMGPPMNTEAFF
TGTGCCTGGATGGGACCCCCCATGAACACTGAAGCTTTCTTT
>-|TRBJ2-1|TRBV4-1|TRBD2
CASSQEGTSLNEQFF
TGCGCCAGCAGCCAAGAAGGGACTAGCCTCAATGAGCAGTTCTTC
>-|TRBJ2-2|TRBV10-2|TRBD1
CASRDRGDGELFF
TGCGCCAGCAGGGACAGGGGGGACGGGGAGCTGTTTTTT
>-|TRBJ2-7|TRBV7-9|TRBD1
CASDRVGTYEQYF
TGTGCCTCTGACAGGGTAGGGACCTACGAGCAGTACTTC
>-|TRBJ1-1|TRBV2|TRBD1
CASRGRDREEAFF
TGTGCCAGCAGGGGGAGGGACAGGGAAGAAGCTTTCTTT
>-|TRBJ2-7|TRBV9|-
CASSVTSMGEQYF
TGTGCCAGCAGCGTAACCTCGATGGGCGAGCAGTACTTC
>-|TRBJ2-2|TRBV21-1|-
CASTPGAGDLVTGELFF
TGTGCCAGCACCCCAGGGGCGGGAGATTTGGTAACGGGGGAGCTGTTTTTT
>few|TRBJ1-6|TRBV9|-
CASSVGRGVSYSPLHF
TGTGCCAGCAGCGTAGGCCGCGGTGTGTCTTATTCACCCCTCCACTTT
>-|TRBJ2-5|TRBV9|TRBD2
CASSPGLAGRETQYF
TGTGCCAGCAGCCCGGGACTAGCGGGGAGGGAGACCCAGTACTTC
>-|TRBJ2-5|TRBV14|-
CASSQGLADWETQYF
TGTGCCAGCAGCCAGGGGCTGGCCGATTGGGAGACCCAGTACTTC
>-|TRBJ2-7|TRBV15|-
CATSSGRGAYEQYF
TGTGCCACCAGCAGCGGAAGAGGGGCCTACGAGCAGTACTTC
>-|TRBJ2-1|TRBV6-6|TRBD1
CASSHWDSYNEQFF
TGTGCCAGCAGCCACTGGGACAGTTACAATGAGCAGTTCTTC
>-|TRBJ2-7|TRBV30|TRBD1
CAWNRQGADEQYF
TGTGCCTGGAATCGACAGGGGGCGGACGAGCAGTACTTC
>-|TRBJ2-7|TRBV27|-
CASSLNGGLYEQYF
TGTGCCAGCAGTTTGAACGGGGGCCTTTACGAGCAGTACTTC
>-|TRBJ2-1|TRBV7-9|-
CASSPMGGTADEQFF
TGTGCCAGCAGCCCCATGGGGGGAACCGCTGATGAGCAGTTCTTC
>-|TRBJ2-7|TRBV28|-
CASSLGGGSEQYF
TGTGCCAGCAGTTTAGGGGGCGGAAGCGAGCAGTACTTC
>-|TRBJ2-1|TRBV14|-
CASSQVTPDNEQFF
TGTGCCAGCAGCCAAGTCACCCCAGACAATGAGCAGTTCTTC
>-|TRBJ1-2|TRBV4-1|-
CASSQGAGAMVYGYTF
TGCGCCAGCAGCCAAGGAGCGGGGGCAATGGTCTATGGCTACACCTTC
>-|TRBJ2-7|TRBV7-9|-
CASGGASGSYEQYF
TGTGCCAGCGGGGGGGCTAGCGGCTCCTACGAGCAGTACTTC
>-|TRBJ2-3|TRBV10-3|-
CAISLRERTDTQYF
TGTGCCATCAGTTTGCGGGAACGCACAGATACGCAGTATTTT
>-|TRBJ2-7|TRBV21-1|-
CASSKEKGNSYEQYF
TGTGCCAGCAGCAAAGAGAAGGGGAACTCCTACGAGCAGTACTTC
>once|TRBJ1-1|TRBV4-1|-
CASSQEMWEREAFF
TGCGCCAGCAGCCAAGAGATGTGGGAACGGGAAGCTTTCTTT
>-|TRBJ1-6|TRBV1|-
CTSSHRRELRDSPLHF
TGCACCAGCAGCCATCGGCGGGAATTAAGGGATTCACCCCTCCACTTT
>-|TRBJ2-2|TRBV19|-
CASSLGPLDTGELFF
TGTGCCAGTAGCCTGGGACCCCTCGACACCGGGGAGCTGTTTTTT
>-|TRBJ1-5|TRBV11-2|-
CASSLSGDQPQHF
TGTGCCAGCAGCTTGTCGGGGGATCAGCCCCAGCATTTT
>-|TRBJ1-1|TRBV5-6|-
CASSLRPSEMNTEAFF
TGTGCCAGCAGCTTGAGGCCGTCAGAAATGAACACTGAAGCTTTCTTT
>-|TRBJ2-7|TRBV4-1|-
CASSQRADSSYEQYF
TGCGCCAGCAGCCAACGAGCGGATAGCTCCTACGAGCAGTACTTC
>-|TRBJ1-1|TRBV14|-
CASSQDYFGFFGDTEAFF
TGTGCCAGCAGCCAAGATTATTTTGGGTTTTTCGGCGACACTGAAGCTTTCTTT
>-|TRBJ1-3|TRBV2|-
CASSEGSGNTIYF
TGTGCCAGCAGTGAGGGGTCTGGAAACACCATATATTTT
>-|TRBJ2-5|TRBV5-6|TRBD2
CASSLDGRAQETQYF
TGTGCCAGCAGCTTAGACGGGAGGGCCCAAGAGACCCAGTACTTC
>-|TRBJ1-1|TRBV28|-
CASSLTGTNTEAFF
TGTGCCAGCAGTTTGACGGGTACGAACACTGAAGCTTTCTTT
>-|TRBJ2-1|TRBV4-1|-
CASSPVAPNSYNEQFF
TGCGCCAGCAGCCCGGTCGCCCCCAACTCCTACAATGAGCAGTTCTTC
>-|TRBJ1-3|TRBV15|TRBD1
CATSMPGTGTSGNTIYF
TGTGCCACCAGCATGCCCGGGACAGGGACCTCTGGAAACACCATATATTTT
>-|TRBJ2-7|TRBV4-1|-
CASSQARDYEQYF
TGCGCCAGCAGCCAAGCCAGGGACTACGAGCAGTACTTC
>-|TRBJ2-2|TRBV7-9|-
CASSLTTHTGELFF
TGTGCCAGCAGCTTAACCACTCACACCGGGGAGCTGTTTTTT